These T cell receptor beta chains were read from a single sample in a study of blood T cells in healthy people across ages. In TCRdb, the 5' RACE reads were re-called with MiXCR into one record per CDR3 protein. This sample has 550,000 to 650,000 distinct CDR3 sequences, with roughly a quarter found just once. These records were also assigned to another study, of T cells of mothers and their children.

Sample: blood. These receptors all stem from a boy between 2 and 10 years old in good health. The CDR3 runs from the conserved cysteine through the conserved F or W. A D gene is named only where the DNA matches it firmly. Clone size, where shown, is once, few, many, or a class for clones that have expanded.

clone_size | d_call | j_call | v_call | cdr3_aa | cdr3_nt
. | . | TRBJ2-7 | TRBV7-2 | CASSLVGGPYEQYF | TGTGCCAGCAGCTTAGTAGGCGGACCTTACGAGCAGTACTTC
few | . | TRBJ2-2 | TRBV21-1 | CASILAGGGRGAVF | TGTGCCAGCATCCTAGCGGGGGGAGGGCGGGGAGCTGTTTTT
many | . | TRBJ1-6 | TRBV3-1 | CASSPTDYNSPLHF | TGTGCCAGCAGCCCGACGGATTATAATTCACCCCTCCACTTT
few | . | TRBJ1-5 | TRBV5-1 | CASSQLPGGNQPQHF | TGCGCCAGCAGCCAACTCCCAGGGGGCAATCAGCCCCAGCATTTT
. | . | TRBJ2-7 | TRBV3-1 | CASSQDLTGGEQYF | TGTGCCAGCAGCCAAGATTTAACTGGCGGCGAGCAGTACTTC
. | TRBD2 | TRBJ2-3 | TRBV11-2 | CASRPARGGTSGSNTQYF | TGTGCCAGCCGCCCGGCCCGAGGGGGGACTAGCGGGAGTAATACGCAGTATTTT
. | . | TRBJ2-7 | TRBV29-1 | CSVISQGNEQYF | TGCAGCGTGATTTCCCAGGGTAACGAGCAGTACTTC
. | TRBD2 | TRBJ2-1 | TRBV20-1 | CSAIRLAGFNEQFF | TGCAGTGCGATAAGACTAGCGGGGTTCAATGAGCAGTTCTTC
. | . | TRBJ2-5 | TRBV28 | CASGNQRETQYF | TGTGCCAGCGGAAACCAGCGGGAGACCCAGTACTTC
few | TRBD2 | TRBJ2-7 | TRBV20-1 | CSAREAGGRYEQYF | TGCAGTGCTAGAGAGGCGGGAGGGCGATACGAGCAGTACTTC
once | TRBD1 | TRBJ1-1 | TRBV5-1 | CASSLSRTGETEAFF | TGCGCCAGCAGCTTGTCTCGGACAGGGGAAACTGAAGCTTTCTTT
. | . | TRBJ2-2 | TRBV4-3 | CASSQDPGDTGELFF | TGCGCCAGCAGCCAAGATCCTGGAGACACCGGGGAGCTGTTTTTT
. | . | TRBJ2-5 | TRBV15 | CATSSFGGSTGTFQETQYF | TGTGCCACCAGCAGCTTTGGGGGATCGACAGGGACTTTCCAAGAGACCCAGTACTTC
. | . | TRBJ1-4 | TRBV4-2 | CASSQLDSRNEKLFF | TGTGCCAGCAGCCAACTGGACAGCCGTAATGAAAAACTGTTTTTT
. | TRBD2 | TRBJ2-7 | TRBV18 | CASSFSGGSYEQYF | TGTGCCAGCTCATTTAGCGGGGGCTCCTACGAGCAGTACTTC
few | . | TRBJ2-7 | TRBV7-2 | CASTQGEGPFHEQCF | TGTGCCAGCACACAGGGGGAGGGCCCGTTCCACGAGCAGTGCTTC
. | . | TRBJ2-1 | TRBV11-2 | CASSYVAEQFF | TGTGCCAGCAGCTATGTAGCGGAGCAGTTCTTC
few | . | TRBJ1-1 | TRBV5-1 | CASSLEADNEAFF | TGCGCCAGCAGCTTGGAGGCAGACAATGAAGCTTTCTTT
. | TRBD1 | TRBJ2-7 | TRBV7-9 | CASKRPGQRNEQYF | TGTGCCAGCAAGAGACCGGGACAGCGCAACGAGCAGTACTTC
few | TRBD2 | TRBJ2-2 | TRBV11-1 | CASRSNPGLAPLANTGELFF | TGTGCCAGCAGGTCCAATCCGGGACTAGCCCCCTTAGCGAACACCGGGGAGCTGTTTTTT
few | TRBD1 | TRBJ2-3 | TRBV7-2 | CASSLSRGGDTQYF | TGTGCCAGCAGCTTATCTCGAGGGGGCGATACGCAGTATTTT
few | TRBD2 | TRBJ2-5 | TRBV11-2 | CASSLLAGRVTQYF | TGTGCCAGCAGCCTACTAGCGGGGCGAGTGACCCAGTACTTC
few | . | TRBJ1-2 | TRBV5-4 | CASSRTVVYGYTF | TGTGCCAGCAGCCGGACAGTCGTCTATGGCTACACCTTC
. | . | TRBJ1-5 | TRBV6-1 | CASRIGAGTNQPQHF | TGTGCCAGCAGGATAGGCGCAGGAACCAATCAGCCCCAGCATTTT
few | . | TRBJ2-3 | TRBV15 | CATSREGPGRTDTQYF | TGTGCCACCAGCAGAGAAGGCCCAGGGCGGACAGATACGCAGTATTTT
few | . | TRBJ2-3 | TRBV7-2 | CASSSGSSGYTDTQYF | TGTGCCAGCAGCTCCGGAAGTTCGGGGTACACAGATACGCAGTATTTT
. | . | TRBJ2-5 | TRBV5-5 | CASSPLSAGWGETQYF | TGTGCCAGCAGCCCCCTAAGCGCGGGTTGGGGGGAGACCCAGTACTTC
. | . | TRBJ1-2 | TRBV12-3/TRBV12-4 | CASGAWGGSNYGYTF | TGTGCCAGCGGGGCCTGGGGAGGGTCCAACTATGGCTACACCTTC
. | . | TRBJ2-5 | TRBV3-1 | CASSPDIFLETQYF | TGTGCCAGCAGCCCGGACATTTTCCTCGAGACCCAGTACTTC
few | . | TRBJ2-7 | TRBV18 | CASSPTQQGAEQYF | TGTGCCAGCTCACCGACACAACAGGGTGCCGAGCAGTACTTC
. | TRBD1 | TRBJ1-4 | TRBV18 | CASSTRQGTNEKLFF | TGTGCCAGCTCAACCCGACAGGGAACTAATGAAAAACTGTTTTTT
. | . | TRBJ2-7 | TRBV29-1 | CSVDRGISSYEQYF | TGCAGCGTTGATCGGGGCATATCTTCCTACGAGCAGTACTTC
. | . | TRBJ1-1 | TRBV7-8 | CASSLADGKAFF | TGTGCCAGCAGCTTAGCGGACGGCAAAGCTTTCTTT
. | . | TRBJ2-5 | TRBV7-9 | CASARGLQETQYF | TGTGCCAGCGCGCGGGGCCTCCAAGAGACCCAGTACTTC
. | TRBD2 | TRBJ2-5 | TRBV24-1 | CATRQTSAFQETQYF | TGTGCCACCAGACAGACTAGCGCATTCCAAGAGACCCAGTACTTC
few | . | TRBJ2-4 | TRBV5-6 | CASSQKHLLAKNIQYF | TGTGCCAGCAGCCAAAAACATCTACTAGCCAAAAACATTCAGTACTTC
. | . | TRBJ2-6 | TRBV9 | CASSGTLYGTSGANVLTF | TGTGCCAGCAGCGGGACCTTGTATGGGACCTCTGGGGCCAACGTCCTGACTTTC
few | . | TRBJ2-5 | TRBV29-1 | CSVEGSTGRKETQYF | TGCAGCGTTGAAGGGTCAACAGGTAGAAAAGAGACCCAGTACTTC
. | TRBD2 | TRBJ2-5 | TRBV7-9 | CASSQIGTSLQETQYF | TGTGCCAGCAGCCAAATTGGGACTAGCCTTCAGGAGACCCAGTACTTC
few | . | TRBJ2-1 | TRBV20-1 | CSAPYRGGYNEQFF | TGCAGTGCCCCGTACAGGGGAGGATACAATGAGCAGTTCTTC
once | . | TRBJ1-2 | TRBV6-2/TRBV6-3 | CASSSAGEAPNYGYTF | TGTGCCAGCAGCAGTGCAGGGGAAGCTCCTAACTATGGCTACACCTTC
. | TRBD1 | TRBJ2-3 | TRBV27 | CASKRDRGPTDTQYF | TGTGCCAGCAAAAGGGACAGGGGTCCGACAGATACGCAGTATTTT
. | . | TRBJ2-1 | TRBV7-2 | CASSLDSHNEQFF | TGTGCCAGCAGCTTGGACAGTCACAATGAGCAGTTCTTC
few | TRBD2 | TRBJ2-3 | TRBV5-1 | CASSLGLARWSTDTQYF | TGCGCCAGCAGCTTGGGACTAGCGCGGTGGAGCACAGATACGCAGTATTTT
. | . | TRBJ1-2 | TRBV14 | CASSQDPGAGAYGYTF | TGTGCCAGCAGCCAAGATCCGGGGGCCGGGGCTTATGGCTACACCTTC
. | TRBD2 | TRBJ2-5 | TRBV2 | CAGTSGAETQYF | TGTGCCGGGACTAGCGGGGCAGAGACCCAGTACTTC
. | . | TRBJ2-2 | TRBV2 | CASSVGVLNTGELFF | TGTGCCAGCAGTGTCGGGGTCTTGAACACCGGGGAGCTGTTTTTT
. | TRBD1 | TRBJ2-4 | TRBV6-7 | CASSWDRLKNIQYF | TGTGCCAGCAGTTGGGACAGACTTAAAAACATTCAGTACTTC
. | TRBD2 | TRBJ2-3 | TRBV12-3/TRBV12-4 | CASSGPGTSGKDTQYF | TGTGCCAGCAGTGGACCCGGGACTAGCGGGAAGGATACGCAGTATTTT
. | . | TRBJ2-7 | TRBV21-1 | CASSKGNYLSSYEQYF | TGTGCCAGTAGCAAAGGGAACTACCTGAGCTCCTACGAGCAGTACTTC
. | TRBD1 | TRBJ2-7 | TRBV9 | CASSVGQGAIYEQYF | TGTGCCAGCAGCGTAGGTCAGGGGGCGATTTACGAGCAGTACTTC
few | . | TRBJ1-2 | TRBV3-1 | CASSQENTYGYTF | TGTGCCAGCAGCCAAGAAAACACATATGGCTACACCTTC
. | . | TRBJ1-2 | TRBV5-4 | CASSRDNPYGYTF | TGTGCCAGCAGCCGGGACAACCCTTATGGCTACACCTTC
. | . | TRBJ2-7 | TRBV30 | CAWSEGLDEQYF | TGTGCCTGGAGTGAGGGGCTGGACGAGCAGTACTTC
few | . | TRBJ2-5 | TRBV7-8 | CASSHIPVTLGETQYF | TGTGCCAGCAGCCACATCCCAGTCACTCTGGGTGAGACCCAGTACTTC